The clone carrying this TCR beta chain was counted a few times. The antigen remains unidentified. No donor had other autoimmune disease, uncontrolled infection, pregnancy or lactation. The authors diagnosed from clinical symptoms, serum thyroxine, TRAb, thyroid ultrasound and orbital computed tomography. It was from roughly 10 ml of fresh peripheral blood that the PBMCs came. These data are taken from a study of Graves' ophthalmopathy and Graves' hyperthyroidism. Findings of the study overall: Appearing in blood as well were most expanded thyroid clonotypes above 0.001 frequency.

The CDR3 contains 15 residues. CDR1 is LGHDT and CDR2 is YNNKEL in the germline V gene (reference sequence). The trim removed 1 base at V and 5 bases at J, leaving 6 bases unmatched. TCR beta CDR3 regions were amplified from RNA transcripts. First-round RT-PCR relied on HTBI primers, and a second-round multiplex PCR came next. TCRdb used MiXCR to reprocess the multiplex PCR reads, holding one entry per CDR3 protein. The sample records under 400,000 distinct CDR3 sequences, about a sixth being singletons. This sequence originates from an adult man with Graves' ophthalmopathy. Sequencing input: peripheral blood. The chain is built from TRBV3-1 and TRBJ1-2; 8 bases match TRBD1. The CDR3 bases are TGTGCCAGCAGCCAAGTGCAGGGGGCGAAATATGGCTACACCTTC. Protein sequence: CASSQVQGAKYGYTF.